This T cell receptor beta chain was identified in a study of T-cell reconstitution after alpha-beta-depleted transplantation in children. The CDR3 runs to 17 residues. Per germline, CDR1 GTSNPN and CDR2 SVGIG (reference sequence). V was pared by 3 bases and J by 5 bases, with 22 bases between. Unique molecular identifiers were incorporated during preparation of the TCRbeta library. TCRdb reprocessed the PCR reads via MiXCR and lists one record per CDR3 protein. Among approximately 350,000 distinct CDR3 sequences listed, 13% were seen once. This clonotype was seen ten or more times. The V and J genes are TRBV30 and TRBJ2-2; D gene uncertain. Sequences were derived from PBMCs, sampled from the stem cell graft. This TCR was sampled from a human donor who donated a stem cell graft to a child with Fanconi anemia. In nucleotides, the CDR3 is TGTGCCTGGAGACCATCAACGGGTCTCACCTCTACCGGGGAGCTGTTTTTT. It codes for CAWRPSTGLTSTGELFF.